The rows below give T cell receptor beta chains drawn from one sample of a study of molecular identifiers for immune sequencing clone quantification. TCRdb re-called the PCR reads through MiXCR, storing one row per CDR3 protein. The table includes 85,000 to 100,000 distinct CDR3 sequences, around 23% detected once. Sequencing used naive CD8+ T cells from blood, with Jurkat cell RNA spiked in. The receptors were gathered from a human donor in good health. Some libraries in this study had Jurkat cell RNA spiked in. The CDR3 runs from the conserved cysteine through the conserved F or W. A D gene is named only where the DNA matches it firmly. Clone size is stated in some rows and not others, as once, few, many or a class when expanded.

j_gene: TRBJ2-5
d_gene: NA
abundance: few
v_gene: TRBV7-6
CDR3aa: CASSLFLGQETQYF
CDR3nt: TGTGCCAGCAGCTTATTCTTAGGGCAAGAGACCCAGTACTTC

j_gene: TRBJ1-5
d_gene: TRBD1
abundance: NA
v_gene: TRBV19
CDR3aa: CASAAGGRSNQPQHF
CDR3nt: TGTGCCAGTGCGGCAGGGGGCAGGAGCAATCAGCCCCAGCATTTT

j_gene: TRBJ2-1
d_gene: NA
abundance: once
v_gene: TRBV28
CDR3aa: CASSLPRLDTYNEQFF
CDR3nt: TGTGCCAGCAGTTTACCCAGACTAGATACCTACAATGAGCAGTTCTTC

j_gene: TRBJ1-5
d_gene: TRBD1
abundance: many
v_gene: TRBV12-3/TRBV12-4
CDR3aa: CASSGPDRGNQPQHF
CDR3nt: TGTGCCAGCAGTGGGCCGGACAGGGGGAATCAGCCCCAGCATTTT

j_gene: TRBJ2-7
d_gene: TRBD1
abundance: many
v_gene: TRBV7-2
CDR3aa: CASSPGTGGSYEQYF
CDR3nt: TGTGCCAGCAGCCCAGGGACAGGGGGCTCCTACGAGCAGTACTTC

j_gene: TRBJ1-1
d_gene: NA
abundance: NA
v_gene: TRBV5-3
CDR3aa: CASSLGRDAFPGLNTEAFF
CDR3nt: TGTGCCAGCAGCTTGGGACGGGATGCCTTCCCCGGGTTGAACACTGAAGCTTTCTTT

j_gene: TRBJ2-1
d_gene: TRBD2
abundance: NA
v_gene: TRBV20-1
CDR3aa: CSARGLAGGINPYNEQFF
CDR3nt: TGCAGTGCTAGAGGACTAGCGGGAGGGATTAACCCTTACAATGAGCAGTTCTTC

j_gene: TRBJ1-2
d_gene: TRBD1
abundance: NA
v_gene: TRBV11-2
CDR3aa: CASSSLDREGYTF
CDR3nt: TGTGCCAGCAGCTCCCTGGACAGGGAAGGCTACACCTTC

j_gene: TRBJ1-5
d_gene: NA
abundance: NA
v_gene: TRBV19
CDR3aa: CASSTGQYQPQHF
CDR3nt: TGTGCCAGTAGTACCGGACAGTATCAGCCCCAGCATTTT

j_gene: TRBJ2-7
d_gene: NA
abundance: many
v_gene: TRBV19
CDR3aa: CASSIARSYEQYF
CDR3nt: TGTGCCAGTAGTATAGCACGGTCCTACGAGCAGTACTTC

j_gene: TRBJ1-4
d_gene: NA
abundance: NA
v_gene: TRBV4-2
CDR3aa: CASSRIPDATNEKLFF
CDR3nt: TGTGCCAGCAGCCGCATACCCGATGCTACTAATGAAAAACTGTTTTTT

j_gene: TRBJ2-1
d_gene: TRBD2
abundance: few
v_gene: TRBV5-4
CDR3aa: CASSFGTSVYNEQFF
CDR3nt: TGTGCCAGCAGCTTCGGGACTAGCGTATACAATGAGCAGTTCTTC

j_gene: TRBJ2-2
d_gene: NA
abundance: few
v_gene: TRBV12-3/TRBV12-4
CDR3aa: CASSRTNTGELFF
CDR3nt: TGTGCCAGCAGCCGAACGAACACCGGGGAGCTGTTTTTT

j_gene: TRBJ2-7
d_gene: NA
abundance: many
v_gene: TRBV4-3
CDR3aa: CASSQERSGYYEQYF
CDR3nt: TGCGCCAGCAGCCAAGAACGAAGCGGCTACTACGAGCAGTACTTC

j_gene: TRBJ2-7
d_gene: NA
abundance: many
v_gene: TRBV5-1
CDR3aa: CASSLGAGPYEQYF
CDR3nt: TGCGCCAGCAGCTTGGGGGCAGGACCCTACGAGCAGTACTTC

j_gene: TRBJ2-5
d_gene: TRBD1
abundance: many
v_gene: TRBV12-3/TRBV12-4
CDR3aa: CASSSDRVYETQYF
CDR3nt: TGTGCCAGCAGTTCGGACAGGGTTTACGAGACCCAGTACTTC

j_gene: TRBJ1-1
d_gene: NA
abundance: many
v_gene: TRBV7-9
CDR3aa: CASSSDRENTEAFF
CDR3nt: TGTGCCAGCAGCTCCGATCGGGAGAACACTGAAGCTTTCTTT

j_gene: TRBJ1-5
d_gene: TRBD1
abundance: few
v_gene: TRBV27
CDR3aa: CASSLSTGLGPQHF
CDR3nt: TGTGCCAGCAGTTTATCGACAGGGCTTGGTCCCCAGCATTTT

j_gene: TRBJ2-5
d_gene: NA
abundance: NA
v_gene: TRBV4-1
CDR3aa: CASSQIGTRGTQYF
CDR3nt: TGCGCCAGCAGCCAGATAGGGACGAGGGGGACCCAGTACTTC

j_gene: TRBJ2-7
d_gene: NA
abundance: many
v_gene: TRBV20-1
CDR3aa: CSAKGGHSYEQYF
CDR3nt: TGCAGTGCTAAGGGCGGGCACTCCTACGAGCAGTACTTC

j_gene: TRBJ2-3
d_gene: NA
abundance: many
v_gene: TRBV18
CDR3aa: CASHDRASSTDTQYF
CDR3nt: TGTGCCAGCCATGATCGGGCAAGCAGCACAGATACGCAGTATTTT

j_gene: TRBJ1-5
d_gene: NA
abundance: NA
v_gene: TRBV15
CDR3aa: CATAGYIGNQPQHF
CDR3nt: TGTGCCACCGCAGGGTACATCGGCAATCAGCCCCAGCATTTT

j_gene: TRBJ2-1
d_gene: TRBD2
abundance: NA
v_gene: TRBV24-1
CDR3aa: CATSATGTSDEQFF
CDR3nt: TGTGCCACCAGTGCAACCGGGACTAGCGATGAGCAGTTCTTC

j_gene: TRBJ1-2
d_gene: NA
abundance: NA
v_gene: TRBV5-1
CDR3aa: CASSFAGADGYTF
CDR3nt: TGCGCCAGCAGCTTTGCAGGGGCCGATGGCTACACCTTC

j_gene: TRBJ2-2
d_gene: TRBD2
abundance: many
v_gene: TRBV12-3/TRBV12-4
CDR3aa: CASSSGGYTGELFF
CDR3nt: TGTGCCAGCAGTTCCGGGGGGTACACCGGGGAGCTGTTTTTT

j_gene: TRBJ1-5
d_gene: NA
abundance: many
v_gene: TRBV5-6
CDR3aa: CASSLGGGSQPQHF
CDR3nt: TGTGCCAGCAGCTTGGGGGGGGGTAGTCAGCCCCAGCATTTT

j_gene: TRBJ2-2
d_gene: NA
abundance: many
v_gene: TRBV5-1
CDR3aa: CASSLVSAGELFF
CDR3nt: TGCGCCAGCAGCTTGGTCAGTGCCGGGGAGCTGTTTTTT

j_gene: TRBJ2-2
d_gene: NA
abundance: few
v_gene: TRBV15
CDR3aa: CATSRERGDTGELFF
CDR3nt: TGTGCCACCAGCAGAGAGCGGGGTGACACCGGGGAGCTGTTTTTT

j_gene: TRBJ2-3
d_gene: TRBD1
abundance: NA
v_gene: TRBV10-1
CDR3aa: CASSDPPVGQGTGTQYF
CDR3nt: TGCGCCAGCAGTGATCCTCCTGTGGGACAGGGGACAGGTACGCAGTATTTT

j_gene: TRBJ2-7
d_gene: TRBD1
abundance: few
v_gene: TRBV27
CDR3aa: CASSLSGVTGNYEQYF
CDR3nt: TGTGCCAGCAGTTTATCGGGGGTGACAGGGAACTACGAGCAGTACTTC

j_gene: TRBJ2-3
d_gene: NA
abundance: many
v_gene: TRBV4-3
CDR3aa: CASSQDYTAGGSTDTQYF
CDR3nt: TGCGCCAGCAGCCAAGATTATACGGCCGGCGGCAGCACAGATACGCAGTATTTT

j_gene: TRBJ1-5
d_gene: NA
abundance: NA
v_gene: TRBV6-2/TRBV6-3
CDR3aa: CASSLTVTGQPQHF
CDR3nt: TGTGCCAGCAGCCTGACAGTTACCGGTCAGCCCCAGCATTTT

j_gene: TRBJ1-5
d_gene: NA
abundance: many
v_gene: TRBV6-5
CDR3aa: CASSLGQNQPQHF
CDR3nt: TGTGCCAGCAGCCTCGGACAGAATCAGCCCCAGCATTTT

j_gene: TRBJ1-5
d_gene: TRBD1
abundance: NA
v_gene: TRBV5-5
CDR3aa: CASSLGVTGDWHQPQHF
CDR3nt: TGTGCCAGCAGCTTGGGGGTGACAGGGGACTGGCATCAGCCCCAGCATTTT

j_gene: TRBJ2-3
d_gene: NA
abundance: many
v_gene: TRBV5-6
CDR3aa: CASSVTDTQYF
CDR3nt: TGTGCCAGCAGCGTCACAGATACGCAGTATTTT

j_gene: TRBJ2-3
d_gene: TRBD1
abundance: many
v_gene: TRBV6-2/TRBV6-3
CDR3aa: CASSPGQGITDTQYF
CDR3nt: TGTGCCAGCAGCCCAGGACAGGGGATCACAGATACGCAGTATTTT

j_gene: TRBJ2-3
d_gene: TRBD2
abundance: NA
v_gene: TRBV12-3/TRBV12-4
CDR3aa: CASSPEYLSGGGTDTQYF
CDR3nt: TGTGCCAGCAGTCCGGAGTACCTTAGCGGGGGTGGCACAGATACGCAGTATTTT

j_gene: TRBJ2-5
d_gene: TRBD2
abundance: many
v_gene: TRBV4-3
CDR3aa: CASSHGLAMEETQYF
CDR3nt: TGCGCCAGCAGCCACGGACTAGCGATGGAAGAGACCCAGTACTTC

j_gene: TRBJ2-1
d_gene: NA
abundance: few
v_gene: TRBV4-1
CDR3aa: CASSQNRETYNEQFF
CDR3nt: TGCGCCAGCAGCCAAAACAGGGAAACCTACAATGAGCAGTTCTTC

j_gene: TRBJ2-7
d_gene: TRBD1
abundance: many
v_gene: TRBV29-1
CDR3aa: CSVGQDSSYEQYF
CDR3nt: TGCAGCGTGGGACAGGATTCTTCCTACGAGCAGTACTTC

j_gene: TRBJ2-4
d_gene: TRBD1
abundance: few
v_gene: TRBV5-1
CDR3aa: CASSGGQGEYF
CDR3nt: TGCGCCAGCAGCGGGGGACAGGGAGAGTACTTC

j_gene: TRBJ1-1
d_gene: NA
abundance: few
v_gene: TRBV5-6
CDR3aa: CASSPPGETEAFF
CDR3nt: TGTGCCAGCAGCCCGCCAGGGGAGACTGAAGCTTTCTTT

j_gene: TRBJ2-7
d_gene: TRBD1
abundance: many
v_gene: TRBV20-1
CDR3aa: CSADPGQGSDEQYF
CDR3nt: TGCAGTGCTGACCCCGGACAGGGGTCCGACGAGCAGTACTTC

j_gene: TRBJ1-5
d_gene: NA
abundance: many
v_gene: TRBV29-1
CDR3aa: CSVEETGKDSNQPQHF
CDR3nt: TGCAGCGTTGAAGAGACGGGGAAGGATAGCAATCAGCCCCAGCATTTT

j_gene: TRBJ2-3
d_gene: NA
abundance: many
v_gene: TRBV4-3
CDR3aa: CASSQGGQGQLTDTQYF
CDR3nt: TGCGCCAGCAGCCAAGGGGGGCAGGGACAATTGACAGATACGCAGTATTTT

j_gene: TRBJ2-6
d_gene: NA
abundance: few
v_gene: TRBV27
CDR3aa: CASSLSPGAGANVLTF
CDR3nt: TGTGCCAGCAGTTTATCGCCAGGAGCAGGGGCCAACGTCCTGACTTTC